This T cell receptor (beta chain) was sequenced for a study of cytomegalovirus exposure and HLA in healthy donors. The protocol was immunoSEQ multiplex PCR, while the TCRdb copy is restricted to in-frame clones and leaves out a portion. The sample yields about 56,000 clones, approximately 93% seen once. The ends were cut back, 6 bases at V and 3 bases at J, with 21 bases in the middle. Germline CDR1 and CDR2: SGHVS and FQNEAQ. The CDR3 sequence is 17 residues long. V and J are TRBV7-8 and TRBJ1-5; D is ambiguous. This TCR derives from a woman under 30 in good health and CMV-seronegative. Sequencing was done on a sample of PBMCs. CDR3 region: CASSLRQWEGLNQPQHF. The CDR3 DNA is TGTGCCAGCAGTTTAAGGCAGTGGGAGGGCCTCAATCAGCCCCAGCATTTT.